This TCR beta chain came from a study of shared clonotypes between healthy human individuals (dated by TCRdb to 2020 to 2022). Broadly, across the study: The cohort comprised two women and a few men aged 18 to 49 years. To estimate repertoire size and how much clonotypes are shared between individuals, the study performed deep sequencing of blood TCR repertoires from five healthy adults. Different laboratories and diverse techniques were used to prepare libraries and sequence TCR repertoires, to increase sequencing depth and limit assay-specific biases. Per donor, leukapheresis produced somewhere between about 0.94 and 9 billion PBMCs. Per donor, three plates each were used for CD4 naive and CD4 memory, two for CD8 naive, and one for CD8 memory.

Donors were healthy HIV-negative adults with no recently reported acute infections or vaccinations. All donors were Caucasian adults living in Nashville, Tennessee, USA. CD4+ T cells were enriched by magnetic negative selection, after which naive cells were positively selected on CD45RA and the negative fraction was taken as the memory subset. Blood was collected by leukapheresis, and PBMCs were isolated by Ficoll-Histopaque density gradient centrifugation and then cryopreserved in liquid nitrogen vapor phase. Analytical flow cytometry was used to check the purity and quantity of each magnetically sorted T cell population. Genomic DNA was isolated from every sorted fraction and measured by UV absorbance on a Nanodrop 2000c. Results the study describes overall, beyond this receptor: Rarefaction of sorted-subset datasets indicated incomplete sequencing despite the large sequencing depth. When a handful of donors were compared, the shared fraction of clonotypes was 5% to 6.5% for naive CD4, more than 3% for naive CD8, more than 2% for memory CD4, and 0.3% to 0.5% for memory CD8. Based on pairwise subsampling, the degree of clonotype sharing among donors was expected to be affected by sequencing depth. Compared with non-shared clonotypes, clonotypes shared by all four sorted-subset donors had higher generation probabilities. Sampling was limited to blood, and TCR repertoires in tissue likely differ from TCR repertoires in blood. The small number of donors limited the genetic and exposure-history diversity represented. Naive subsets generally had larger estimated clonotype richness than memory subsets.

TCR CDR3 regions were amplified from genomic DNA by multiplex PCR using the deep immunoSEQ assay. Extracted genomic DNA from each cell subset was distributed evenly across all wells of several immunoSEQ 96-well plates, and each plate was treated as a replicate. For sorted subsets, around 200 ng genomic DNA, equal to 25,000 to 35,000 T cell genomes, was loaded into each replicate PCR. Purified libraries were quantified with a Qubit 3.0 fluorometer, sized on a Bioanalyzer 2100, and re-quantified with the KAPA Library Quantification kit. Each immunoSEQ 96-well plate was sequenced on its own single-read 150-cycle Illumina NextSeq 550 flow cell. As for how the authors treated the data: Because the immunoSEQ output held only junctional sequences and lacked quality scores, the filtering could not match the filtering applied to full-length reads. Sequences were annotated with PyIR, a Python wrapper for IgBLAST v1.9, using IMGT germline references to assign V/J genes and CDR3. Reads were removed for weak V/J assignments (E-value above 1e-6), missing CDR3, stop codons, out-of-frame junctions, or ambiguous translated residues. A V3J clonotype was defined by an identical inferred V gene, J gene, and CDR3 amino acid sequence. Percentage overlap between repertoires was computed as shared unique clonotypes divided by the size of the smaller repertoire. Three approaches were used to assess repertoire richness: RTK rarefaction, the Chao1 estimator, and Recon v2.1 estimates of unobserved clonotypes. Generation probabilities for all TCRbeta clonotypes obtained by the gDNA method from a few donors were computed using OLGA. TCRdb took over this immuneACCESS table, retaining in-frame rearrangements with V and J assigned. Such tables are incomplete; in checked studies, under half of the missing clones stem from an unresolved V gene, and the remainder is unexplained. V, J and clone size were drawn from that table, and D and trimming were deduced from the DNA. The sample records approximately 1,500,000 clones, around 95% of which are singletons. The top ten hold about 1% of the sample.

A note on this clone: The target of this receptor is not known. Qualities for individual bases were not recorded, and no much larger clone is one base off.

Reading from cysteine to phenylalanine, the CDR3 counts 18 amino acids. The only DNA kept is the CDR3, 54 bases in frame from the first base. After removal of 0 bases from V and 7 bases from J, the junction retains 9 bases not matched to a gene. Reading the germline V gene gives CDR1 SGHTA and CDR2 FQGNSA. Material: naive CD4+ T cells sorted from blood. The label giving this sample's cell subset or site can be read as: CD45RA+ positively selected. The chain is encoded by TRBV7-2 joined to TRBJ2-1, with 13 bases aligning to TRBD2. This TCR derives from a young man in good health. The CDR3 protein sequence reads: CASSLAVLAGGGSNEQFF. The nucleotide sequence is TGTGCCAGCAGCTTAGCGGTACTAGCGGGAGGGGGGTCAAATGAGCAGTTCTTC. Where the CDR3 stops, the reference TRBV7-2 and TRBJ2-1 genes take over; the full variable domain is GAGVSQSPSNKVTEKGKDVELRCDPISGHTALYWYRQSLGQGLEFLIYFQGNSAPDKSGLPSDRFSAERTGGSVSTLTIQRTQQEDSAVYLCASSLAVLAGGGSNEQFFGPGTRLTVL.